This TCR beta chain is drawn from a study of blood T cell repertoires in COVID-19. Sequencing used immunoSEQ multiplex PCR; TCRdb keeps in-frame clones, though not all of them. The table has 200,000 to 250,000 clones, around 85% seen once. Recruitment covered roughly 22 US areas and drew participants whose ages spanned about 18 to 89 years. Germline-derived CDR1 and CDR2 are MNHEY and SVGAGI. V gave up 6 bases and J gave up 4 bases, with 12 bases separating them. This CDR3 has 13 residues. The sample taken for sequencing was PBMCs or T cells enriched from blood (not recorded which). V usage is TRBV6-5 and J usage is TRBJ1-2; D uncertain. The receptor's source is a woman between 45 and 60 years old with acute COVID-19. CDR3 residues: CASSPAGSYGYTF. The CDR3 DNA sequence: TGTGCCAGCAGCCCGGCGGGTTCCTATGGCTACACCTTC.